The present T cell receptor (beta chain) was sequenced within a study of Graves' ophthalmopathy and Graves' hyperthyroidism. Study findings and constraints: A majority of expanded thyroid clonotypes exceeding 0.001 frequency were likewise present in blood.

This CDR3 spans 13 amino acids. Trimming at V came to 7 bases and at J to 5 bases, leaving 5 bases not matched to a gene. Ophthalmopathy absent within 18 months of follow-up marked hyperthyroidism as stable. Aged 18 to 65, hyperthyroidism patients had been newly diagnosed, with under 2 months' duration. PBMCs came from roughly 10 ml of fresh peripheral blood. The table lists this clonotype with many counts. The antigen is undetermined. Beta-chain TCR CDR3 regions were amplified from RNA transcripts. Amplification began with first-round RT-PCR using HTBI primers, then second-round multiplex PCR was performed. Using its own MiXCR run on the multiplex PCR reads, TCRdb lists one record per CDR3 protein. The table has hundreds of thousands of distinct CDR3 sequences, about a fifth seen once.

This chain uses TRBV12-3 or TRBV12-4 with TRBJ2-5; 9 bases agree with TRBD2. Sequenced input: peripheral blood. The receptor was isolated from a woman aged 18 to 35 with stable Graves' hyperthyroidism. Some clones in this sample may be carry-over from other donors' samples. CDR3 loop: CASTRAGGETQYF. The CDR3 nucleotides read TGTGCCAGCACTCGAGCGGGAGGTGAGACCCAGTACTTC.